This TCR beta chain was documented in a study of cytomegalovirus exposure and HLA in healthy donors. Study summary: T cells numbering about 180 million yielded some 100 million unique TCR beta sequences in an earlier analysis. Within an early data release were roughly 90 million unique TCRs drawn from HLA-typed donors. Overall study results and limits: Published work reported that the classifier diagnosed cytomegalovirus status with high specificity and sensitivity. DRB1 showed the most TCR associations and HLA-C the fewest in a later analysis, as rates varied by HLA locus.

The germline CDR1 and CDR2 sequences are SGHVS and FQNEAQ. The length of the CDR3 is 14 residues. V was cut by 3 bases and J by 2 bases, with 8 bases left in between. Primers: 60 Vbeta forward and 13 Jbeta reverse. Clones were read by immunoSEQ multiplex PCR, and TCRdb kept only the in-frame ones, dropping some. The data show fewer than 200,000 clones, with 75% to 90% seen just once and roughly 2% held by the top ten. Worth noting for this clone: As yet, its antigen is unknown.

This chain uses TRBV7-8 with TRBJ1-3, with a possible D match to TRBD1 (6 bases). The material sequenced was PBMCs. This sequence was found in a woman under 30 in good health and CMV-seronegative. The CDR3 sequence is CASSLGGPGNTIYF. The DNA of the CDR3 is TGTGCCAGCAGCTTGGGGGGGCCTGGAAACACCATATATTTT.